Listed here is a single T cell receptor beta chain. Its antigen is not identified. Given a much more abundant clone one base away, this may be a read error. The CDR3 ends on some other residue instead of the conserved phenylalanine or tryptophan, so this is likely a read error. The record originates from a study of T cell repertoires in cytomegalovirus infection. Study overall: Public signatures in TCR beta pointed to CMV infection and matching HLA type.

TCRdb called the reads again in MiXCR, with one record for every CDR3 protein. Of about 490,000 distinct CDR3 sequences listed, 15% to 20% are singletons. Points from the study as a whole: CMV-specific TCR beta clonotypes restricted by HLA-C dominated the ex vivo response.

The sample comprised CD8+ T cells from PBMCs. The TCR sequence derives from a human donor in good health (CMV status not recorded). Some clones in this sample may be carry-over from other donors' samples.

The DNA for the CDR3 is TGTGCCAGCAGCCCACGGGACCCCAAGGAGCAGTTCTTA. It translates to CASSPRDPKEQFL. The chain is built from TRBV7-6 and TRBJ2-1, with D possibly called TRBD1 or TRBD2 (5 bases each). Germline values: CDR1 SGHVS, CDR2 FNYEAQ. V was clipped by 5 bases and J by 10 bases, with 15 bases between them. The CDR3 totals 13 residues.